Sequencing of this T cell receptor beta chain was carried out in a study of T cell responses to AZD1222 COVID-19 vaccine (dated by TCRdb to the early 2020s). Some background on the complete study: Because spike-specific TCR depth and breadth did not differ between the two schedules, AZD1222 recipients who got a second dose at roughly 4 weeks were pooled with those who got a second dose at roughly 12 weeks. TCR sequencing was performed for 230 to 250 trial participants, of whom roughly 200 were given two doses of AZD1222 and around 26 were given two doses of MenACWY control vaccine. Trial participants were enrolled into age subgroups of 18-55, 56-69 and 70-plus years, which contained about 150, 28 and 57 TCR-sequenced participants, respectively.

Regarding this clone: Its cognate antigen has yet to be identified. No base quality information exists; no much larger clone differs at one position.

The sample's time point label, decoded: baseline before first vaccination. The vaccinee samples were drawn from two UK trials, COV001 and COV002, one of which was a single-blind randomized controlled phase 2/3 trial testing AZD1222 (ChAdOx1 nCoV-19) in healthy adults. For TCRbeta chain sequencing, PBMC samples were collected from trial participants at day 0 and at day 28 after the second dose. The CDR3 starts with the cysteine, ends with the phenylalanine, and has 18 residues. Kept here is only the CDR3 DNA, which spans 54 bases and is read in frame from base 1. V lost 3 bases and J lost 2 bases; the stretch between them is 23 bases long. The germline V gene (reference sequence) supplies CDR1 LNHDA and CDR2 SQIVND. Study-level results and caveats: Epitopes outside the regions mutated in the B.1.351 and B.1.1.7 variants were reportedly recognized by nearly half of the unique spike-specific TCRs. Conclusions about previously exposed vaccinees were limited because only six or seven AZD1222 recipients were SARS-CoV-2 seropositive at baseline. After two AZD1222 doses, spike-specific TCR breadth and depth were significantly higher than at day 0 and than in MenACWY recipients. Participants were mostly white British, with more females than males. The authors suggested clonal diversity may have been underestimated. No day 14 peak-response samples were available, so repertoires were characterized only after the peak T cell response. In the small 56-69-year group, the increase in depth fell short of significance, most likely because of low power. The vaccine-associated CD4 TCRs covered the entire spike protein, and the dominant responses fell in regions 160-218 and 743-854.

The CDR3 regions of human TCRbeta chains were subjected to immunosequencing. In the source study's methods: Repertoire TCRs were matched against a reference library of SARS-CoV-2-specific TCRs generated with the MIRA antigen-specificity platform. Breadth meant the fraction of unique TCRs that were SARS-CoV-2-associated, whereas depth meant the fraction of total T cells that were SARS-CoV-2-associated. Each spike-specific TCR was assigned to its reactive spike region and to a CD4 or CD8 class using the MIRA data. Log10-transformed breadth and depth values were compared by one-way ANOVA with Sidak's multiple comparisons tests. Drawn from immuneACCESS, this table holds only the in-frame rearrangements with V and J called that TCRdb kept. Clones are partly lost; checked studies trace under half to an unresolved V gene and leave the rest unexplained. V and J calls and clone size are copied from that table; D and trimming were computed from the DNA. The sample profile shows 150,000 to 200,000 clones; 91% of them were found once. The top ten hold less than 2.5% of the sample.

Material: peripheral blood, obtained on day 0 of AZD1222 vaccination. This clonotype originated in an adult in good health. The V and J segments used are TRBV19 and TRBJ2-7; the D gene is possibly TRBD1 or TRBD2, each agreeing over 5 bases. The DNA is TGTGCCAGTAGTATCTCAGGTAGTTTAGTCGGGGCTACCTACGAGCAGTACTTC. Translation gives CASSISGSLVGATYEQYF.